This T cell receptor beta chain was captured in a study of CD8+CD57+ T cells in acquired aplastic anemia. About the research overall: Yields of DNA that came from sorted CD4+ and CD8+ cells averaged about 3.4 ug.

Previously, flow cytometry had revealed CD8+CD57+ cell expansion in the patients chosen for sequencing. All participating patients were living with severe acquired aplastic anemia. No therapy was given to patients before blood sampling. As to this clonotype: The antigen remains undetermined.

CDR1 and CDR2 from the germline V gene are WNHNN and SYGVQD (reference sequence). The CDR3 loop spans 15 amino acids. V lost 5 bases, J lost 0 bases, and 14 bases lay in between. Study observations and caveats: Common to patients and controls were roughly 30 CD8+ CDR3 sequences.

Genomic DNA, the template, was used for profiling of the TCR beta VDJ and CDR3. TCRdb independently ran MiXCR on the reads; one entry per CDR3 protein. In the table there are hundreds of thousands of distinct CDR3 sequences, approximately 45% of which are singletons. Source material: sorted CD4+, CD8+, or CD8+CD57+ T cells (not recorded which) from PBMCs. This receptor was taken from a human donor with aplastic anemia. The chain links TRBV10-1 to TRBJ2-7; D not certain. The CDR3 reads CASSCEVGFSYEQYF. CDR3 DNA sequence: TGCGCCAGCAGTTGCGAGGTCGGGTTCTCCTACGAGCAGTACTTC.